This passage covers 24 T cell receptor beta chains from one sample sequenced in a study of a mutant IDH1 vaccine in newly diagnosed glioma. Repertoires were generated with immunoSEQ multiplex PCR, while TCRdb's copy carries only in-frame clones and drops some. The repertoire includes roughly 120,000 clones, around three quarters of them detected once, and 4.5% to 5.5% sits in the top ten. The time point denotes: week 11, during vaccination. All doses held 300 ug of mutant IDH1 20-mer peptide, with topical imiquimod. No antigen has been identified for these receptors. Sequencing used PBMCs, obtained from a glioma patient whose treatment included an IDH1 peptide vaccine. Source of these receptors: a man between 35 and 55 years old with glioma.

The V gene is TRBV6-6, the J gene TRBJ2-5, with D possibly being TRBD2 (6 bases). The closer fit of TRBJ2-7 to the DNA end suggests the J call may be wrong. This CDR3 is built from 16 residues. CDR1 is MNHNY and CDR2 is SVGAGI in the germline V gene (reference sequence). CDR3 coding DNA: TGTGCCAGCAGGCCACCACGGGACGGGGGAGGATACGAGCAGTACTTC. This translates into CASRPPRDGGGYEQYF.

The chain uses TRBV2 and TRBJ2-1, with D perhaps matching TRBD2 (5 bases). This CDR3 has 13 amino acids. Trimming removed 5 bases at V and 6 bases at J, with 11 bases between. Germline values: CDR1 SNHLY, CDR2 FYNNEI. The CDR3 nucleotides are TGTGCCAGCAGTCCCCGGGGAACCAATGAGCAGTTCTTC. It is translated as CASSPRGTNEQFF.

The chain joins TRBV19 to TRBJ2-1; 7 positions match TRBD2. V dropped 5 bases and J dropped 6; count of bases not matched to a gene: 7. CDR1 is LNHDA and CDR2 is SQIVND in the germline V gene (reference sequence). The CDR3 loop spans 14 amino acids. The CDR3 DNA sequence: TGTGCCAGTAGTCCCAGACTAGCTAGCAATGAGCAGTTCTTC. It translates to CASSPRLASNEQFF.

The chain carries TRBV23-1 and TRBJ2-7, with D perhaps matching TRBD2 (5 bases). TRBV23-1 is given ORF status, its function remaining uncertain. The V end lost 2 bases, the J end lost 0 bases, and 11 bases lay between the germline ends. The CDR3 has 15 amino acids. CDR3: CASSQRLASSYEQYF. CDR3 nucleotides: TGCGCCAGCAGTCAACGGTTAGCGAGCTCCTACGAGCAGTACTTC.

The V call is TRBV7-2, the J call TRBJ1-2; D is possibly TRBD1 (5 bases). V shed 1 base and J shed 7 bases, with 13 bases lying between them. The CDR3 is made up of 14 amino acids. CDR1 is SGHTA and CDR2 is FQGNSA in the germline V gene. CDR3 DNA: TGTGCCAGCAGCTTAGGGGCAGGGATCGGTGGCTACACCTTC. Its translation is CASSLGAGIGGYTF.

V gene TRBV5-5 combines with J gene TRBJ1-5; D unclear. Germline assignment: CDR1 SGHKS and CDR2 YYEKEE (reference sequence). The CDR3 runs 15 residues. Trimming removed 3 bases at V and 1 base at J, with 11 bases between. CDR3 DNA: TGTGCCAGCAGCTCCCAGGTTGGGAGCAATCAGCCCCAGCATTTT. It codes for CASSSQVGSNQPQHF.

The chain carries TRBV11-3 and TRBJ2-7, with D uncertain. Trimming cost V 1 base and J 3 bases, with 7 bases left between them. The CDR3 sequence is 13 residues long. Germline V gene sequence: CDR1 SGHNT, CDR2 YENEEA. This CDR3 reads CASSLATSYEQYF. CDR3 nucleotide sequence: TGTGCCAGCAGCTTAGCGACAAGCTACGAGCAGTACTTC.

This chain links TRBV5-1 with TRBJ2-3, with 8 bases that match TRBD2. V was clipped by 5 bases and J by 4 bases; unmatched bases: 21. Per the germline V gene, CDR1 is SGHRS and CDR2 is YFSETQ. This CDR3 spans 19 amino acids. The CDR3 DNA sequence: TGCGCCAGCAGACGCATAGGGGCGGGAGGCCCTCCCCTCGCAGATACGCAGTATTTT. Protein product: CASRRIGAGGPPLADTQYF.

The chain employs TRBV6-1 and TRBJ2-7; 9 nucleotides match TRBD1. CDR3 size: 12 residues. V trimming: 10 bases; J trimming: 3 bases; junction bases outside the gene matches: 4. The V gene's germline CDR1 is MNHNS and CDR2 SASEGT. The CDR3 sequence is CATRDRVYEQYF. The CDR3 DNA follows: TGTGCCACCAGGGACAGGGTCTACGAGCAGTACTTC.

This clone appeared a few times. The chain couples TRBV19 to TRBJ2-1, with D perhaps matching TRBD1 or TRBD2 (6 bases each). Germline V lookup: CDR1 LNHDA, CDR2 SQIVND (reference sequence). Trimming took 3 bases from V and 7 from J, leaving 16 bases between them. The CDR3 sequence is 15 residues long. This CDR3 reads CASSIPRGRLNEQFF. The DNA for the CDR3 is TGTGCCAGTAGTATTCCCCGGGGGCGATTGAATGAGCAGTTCTTC. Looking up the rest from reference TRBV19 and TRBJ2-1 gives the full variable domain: DGGITQSPKYLFRKEGQNVTLSCEQNLNHDAMYWYRQDPGQGLRLIYYSQIVNDFQKGDIAEGYSVSREKKESFPLTVTSAQKNPTAFYLCASSIPRGRLNEQFFGPGTRLTVL.

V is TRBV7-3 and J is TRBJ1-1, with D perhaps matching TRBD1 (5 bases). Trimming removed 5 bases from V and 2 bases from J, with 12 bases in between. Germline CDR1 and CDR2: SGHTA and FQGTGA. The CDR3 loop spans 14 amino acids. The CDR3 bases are TGTGCCAGCAGCCCTCCGGGGCCAAACACTGAAGCTTTCTTT. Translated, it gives CASSPPGPNTEAFF.

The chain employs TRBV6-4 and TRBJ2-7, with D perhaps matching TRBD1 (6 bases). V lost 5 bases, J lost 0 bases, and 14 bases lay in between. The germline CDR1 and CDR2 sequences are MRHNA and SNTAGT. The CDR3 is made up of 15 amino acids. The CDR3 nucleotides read TGTGCCAGCAGTACCCGGGACACCTACTCCTACGAGCAGTACTTC. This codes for CASSTRDTYSYEQYF.

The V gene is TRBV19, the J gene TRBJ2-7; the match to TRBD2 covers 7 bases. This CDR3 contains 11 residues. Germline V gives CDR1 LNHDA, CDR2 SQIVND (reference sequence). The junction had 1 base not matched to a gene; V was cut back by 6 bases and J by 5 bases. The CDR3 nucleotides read TGTGCCAGTAGGCGGGGGAACGAGCAGTACTTC. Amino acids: CASRRGNEQYF.

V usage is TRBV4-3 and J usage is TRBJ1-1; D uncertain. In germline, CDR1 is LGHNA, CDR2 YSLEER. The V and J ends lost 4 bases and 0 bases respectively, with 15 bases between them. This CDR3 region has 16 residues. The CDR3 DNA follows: TGCGCCAGCAGCCCAGGAGCAGGAGGCATGAACACTGAAGCTTTCTTT. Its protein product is CASSPGAGGMNTEAFF.

The CDR3 region has the DNA TGTGCCAGCAGTACCTGGACGGAGAACACTGAAGCTTTCTTT. This gives the protein CASSTWTENTEAFF. V and J are TRBV11-2 and TRBJ1-1; D uncertain. Trimming left V 6 bases short and J 1 base short, with 12 bases between. The germline gives CDR1 SGHAT, CDR2 FQNNGV. CDR3 length: 14 residues.

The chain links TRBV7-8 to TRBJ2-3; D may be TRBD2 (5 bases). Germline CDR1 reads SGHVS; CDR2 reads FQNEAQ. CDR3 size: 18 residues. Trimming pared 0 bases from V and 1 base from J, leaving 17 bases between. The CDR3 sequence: CASSLATGAVPGTDTQYF. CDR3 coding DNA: TGTGCCAGCAGCTTAGCAACTGGAGCGGTCCCTGGCACAGATACGCAGTATTTT.

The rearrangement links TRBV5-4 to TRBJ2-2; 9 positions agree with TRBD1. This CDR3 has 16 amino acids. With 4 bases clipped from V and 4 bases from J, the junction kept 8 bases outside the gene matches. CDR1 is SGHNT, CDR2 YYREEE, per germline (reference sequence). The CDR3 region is CASSQQQGAGTGELFF. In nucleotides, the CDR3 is TGTGCCAGCAGCCAGCAACAGGGGGCCGGCACCGGGGAGCTGTTTTTT.

This CDR3 reads CASSFDGENTEAFF. The CDR3 DNA sequence: TGTGCCAGCAGCTTCGATGGGGAGAACACTGAAGCTTTCTTT. The J gene is TRBJ1-1, the V gene TRBV13; D is undetermined. This CDR3 contains 14 residues. The ends were cut back, 3 bases at V and 1 base at J, with 9 bases in the middle. Germline lookup yields CDR1 PRHDT and CDR2 FYEKMQ (reference sequence).

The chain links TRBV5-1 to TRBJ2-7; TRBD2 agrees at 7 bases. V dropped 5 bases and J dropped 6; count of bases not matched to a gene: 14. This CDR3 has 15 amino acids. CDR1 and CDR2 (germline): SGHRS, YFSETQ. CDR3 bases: TGCGCCAGCAGACCTCTGCGGGGGTCCGACGGCGAGCAGTACTTC. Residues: CASRPLRGSDGEQYF.

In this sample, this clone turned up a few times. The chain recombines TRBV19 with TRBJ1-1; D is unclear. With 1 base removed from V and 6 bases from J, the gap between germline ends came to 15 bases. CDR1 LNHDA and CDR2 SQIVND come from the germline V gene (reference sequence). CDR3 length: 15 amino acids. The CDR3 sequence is CASSIVGVGKAEAFF. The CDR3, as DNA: TGTGCCAGTAGTATAGTAGGTGTGGGAAAGGCTGAAGCTTTCTTT.

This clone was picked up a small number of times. The CDR3 sequence is CARCRDRPQETQYF. The CDR3 DNA reads TGTGCCAGGTGCCGGGACAGACCCCAAGAGACCCAGTACTTC. J is TRBJ2-5 and V is TRBV21-1; TRBD1, the table's D call, was not compared with the DNA. TRBV21-1 counts as a pseudogene. This CDR3 region has 14 residues.

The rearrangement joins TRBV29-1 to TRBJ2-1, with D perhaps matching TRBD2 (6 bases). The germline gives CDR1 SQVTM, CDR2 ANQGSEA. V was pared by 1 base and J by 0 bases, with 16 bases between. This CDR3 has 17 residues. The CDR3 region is CSVEGFSGTSSYNEQFF. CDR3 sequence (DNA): TGCAGCGTTGAAGGTTTTAGCGGTACAAGCTCCTACAATGAGCAGTTCTTC.

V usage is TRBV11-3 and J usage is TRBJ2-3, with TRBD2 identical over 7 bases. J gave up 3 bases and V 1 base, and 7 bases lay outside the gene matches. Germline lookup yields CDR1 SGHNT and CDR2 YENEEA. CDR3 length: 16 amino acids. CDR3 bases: TGTGCCAGCAGCTTAGGGGGGGGTGCCGGGACAGATACGCAGTATTTT. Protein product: CASSLGGGAGTDTQYF.

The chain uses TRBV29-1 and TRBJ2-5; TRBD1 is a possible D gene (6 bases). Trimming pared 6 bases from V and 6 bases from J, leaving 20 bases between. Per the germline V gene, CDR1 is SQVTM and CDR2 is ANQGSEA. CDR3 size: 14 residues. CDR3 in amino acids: CSVTPGHLEKTQYF. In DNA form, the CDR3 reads TGCAGCGTGACTCCGGGACACCTCGAGAAGACCCAGTACTTC.